Following are 3 T cell receptor beta chains from one sample sequenced in a study of OX40 agonist ivuxolimab in advanced cancers. Library preparation used the immunoSEQ multiplex PCR assay. This immuneACCESS table, as held by TCRdb, lists in-frame sequences with V and J called but not all clones. Of the missing ones, under half trace to an unresolved V gene in checked studies; the others have no known cause. This sample comprises 12,000 or so clones, 80% to 90% of them detected only once. The ten largest account for roughly 13% of the sample. The sample in question was CD4+ or CD8+ T cells sorted from blood, obtained in a trial of the OX40 agonist ivuxolimab. The receptors were gathered from an adult with an advanced solid tumor such as melanoma, head and neck, liver or kidney cancer.

V and J are TRBV15 and TRBJ1-2, with 8 bases aligning to TRBD1. The ends lost 8 bases at V and 4 bases at J; junction bases unmatched: 9. There are 14 residues in the CDR3. The germline V gene encodes CDR1 LNHNV and CDR2 YYDKDF (reference sequence). The CDR3 DNA sequence: TGTGCCACCTCACAGACAGGGGTGCGCTATGGCTACACCTTC. It encodes CATSQTGVRYGYTF.

By its share, this clone is large. The chain's CDR3 is CASSSPGGGFTGELFF. The CDR3 coding sequence is TGTGCCAGCAGCTCACCGGGGGGGGGTTTCACCGGGGAGCTGTTTTTT. V usage is TRBV7-9 and J usage is TRBJ2-2; 8 bases match TRBD2. V lost 4 bases, J lost 4 bases, and 8 bases stayed unmatched. CDR1 is SEHNR and CDR2 is FQNEAQ in the germline V gene (reference sequence). The CDR3 is made up of 16 amino acids.

This chain connects TRBV19 to TRBJ2-6; D is possibly TRBD2 (6 bases). This CDR3 comprises 16 residues. Trimming stripped 7 bases from V and 0 bases from J, with 13 bases between. Looked up from germline, CDR1 is LNHDA and CDR2 is SQIVND (reference sequence). DNA of the CDR3: TGTGCCAGTACAGCGGACGGGGGCTCTGGGGCCAACGTCCTGACTTTC. Amino acid sequence: CASTADGGSGANVLTF.